This T cell receptor (beta chain) came from a study of Ad26.COV2.S vaccination and SARS-CoV-2 variants. The count of this clone is one. This CDR3 has 14 residues. Between the trimmed V and J ends, which lost 5 bases and 6 bases, there was a span of 13 bases. Germline V gives CDR1 MDHEN, CDR2 SYDVKM. Specified treatment: around 19 received Ad26.COV2.S at low or high dose, single or two shots; roughly five received placebo; per-sample allocation not given. Following the first vaccine or placebo injection, samples were taken on day 63. Profiled with immunoSEQ multiplex PCR; TCRdb holds only in-frame clones, not every one. The data hold roughly 300,000 clones, with roughly 90% observed a single time.

The chain is built from TRBV28 and TRBJ2-2; tentative D call: TRBD1 (6 bases). The receptor was isolated from a person aged 18-65 years who received the Ad26.COV2.S COVID-19 vaccine or a placebo. The sample consisted of peripheral blood, taken in a trial of Ad26.COV2.S vaccine versus placebo. DNA for the CDR3: TGTGCCAGCAGTGTAGACAGGAGGCCCGGGGAGCTGTTTTTT. Protein product: CASSVDRRPGELFF.